Each of the 18 T cell receptor beta chains below was sequenced from the same sample in a study of T-cell memory formation after mild COVID-19 (dated by TCRdb to the early 2020s). The method behind the library was 5' RACE. For sequencing, an Illumina NovaSeq 6000 was employed. The public reads were quality trimmed at Q25 with fastp and then assembled into clones with MiXCR by TCRdb, keeping productive beta chains. Each record represents a unique CDR3 protein, reported with the most common genes and DNA among its rows. A total of about 140,000 distinct CDR3 sequences appear in this sample, 13% to 15% of them only once. In total, the top ten clones hold about 29% of the sample. Specimen: PBMCs or a T cell subset sorted from them (not recorded which). The receptors were sampled from an adult woman who had mild COVID-19 (a few samples of this study predate the infection). The sample titles of this study are shuffled in the database, so cell type and time point are left out; the donor was told from shared clones.

The rearrangement links TRBV5-1 to TRBJ2-2; 8 positions match TRBD1. The germline V gene has CDR1 SGHRS and CDR2 YFSETQ. Trimming took 2 bases from V and 5 from J; bases not matched to a gene: 5. The CDR3 spans 15 residues. The CDR3 loop is CASSLPGQETGELFF. CDR3 sequence (DNA): TGCGCCAGCAGCTTACCGGGACAGGAAACCGGGGAGCTGTTTTTT.

In its sample, this clonotype was seen a few times. V usage is TRBV7-2 and J usage is TRBJ2-1, with 7 positions matching TRBD1. CDR1 SGHTA and CDR2 FQGNSA come from the germline V gene. With V trimmed by 5 bases and J by 0 bases, 4 bases remained unmatched. The CDR3 has 15 amino acids. As DNA, the CDR3 is TGTGCCAGCAGCCCAGGGGGTAACTCCTACAATGAGCAGTTCTTC. This gives the protein CASSPGGNSYNEQFF.

The chain uses TRBV30 and TRBJ2-3; D might be TRBD2 (5 bases). Deletions cut 3 bases from V and 4 bases from J, with 26 bases between. This CDR3 comprises 18 residues. CDR1 is GTSNPN, CDR2 SVGIG, per germline (reference sequence). The CDR3 loop reads CAWRDPSGISSSPDTQYF. As DNA, the CDR3 is TGTGCCTGGAGGGACCCATCCGGCATCTCTAGCTCCCCAGATACGCAGTATTTT.

This clonotype was seen a few times. J is TRBJ2-1 and V is TRBV19, with D maybe TRBD2 (6 bases). Germline CDR1 reads LNHDA; CDR2 reads SQIVND (reference sequence). This CDR3 comprises 14 residues. Trimming pared 8 bases from V and 0 bases from J, leaving 11 bases between. In DNA form, the CDR3 reads TGTGCCAGTGAGGACGGGAGCTCCTACAATGAGCAGTTCTTC. It encodes CASEDGSSYNEQFF.

The chain combines TRBV6-5 with TRBJ2-1; 9 nucleotides line up with TRBD2. Germline V gene data show CDR1 as MNHEY and CDR2 as SVGAGI. The trim removed 2 bases at V and 5 bases at J, leaving 4 bases unmatched. The length of the CDR3 is 15 residues. The CDR3 DNA reads TGTGCCAGCAGTTACCAGACTAGCGGAGACAATGAGCAGTTCTTC. Translated: CASSYQTSGDNEQFF.

V is TRBV7-9 and J is TRBJ2-1; TRBD1 aligns across 7 bases. Trimming removed 7 bases from V and 5 bases from J; junction bases left unmatched: 11. CDR3 length: 15 amino acids. Germline loops: CDR1 SEHNR, CDR2 FQNEAQ (reference sequence). CDR3 region: CASTLQGVRHNEQFF. CDR3 in DNA: TGTGCCAGCACCCTGCAGGGGGTGCGACACAATGAGCAGTTCTTC. The complete variable domain, with remaining parts taken from reference TRBV7-9 and TRBJ2-1, reads DTGVSQNPRHKITKRGQNVTFRCDPISEHNRLYWYRQTLGQGPEFLTYFQNEAQLEKSRLLSDRFSAERPKGSFSTLEIQRTEQGDSAMYLCASTLQGVRHNEQFFGPGTRLTVL.

The chain uses TRBV7-6 and TRBJ1-1; perhaps TRBD1 as D (6 bases). V was clipped by 3 bases and J by 1 base, with 12 bases between them. This CDR3 region has 15 residues. Germline CDR1 reads SGHVS; CDR2 reads FNYEAQ. The CDR3 reads CASSFQGGGNTEAFF. The DNA of the CDR3 is TGTGCCAGCAGCTTCCAAGGGGGAGGGAACACTGAAGCTTTCTTT.

The chain recombines TRBV2 with TRBJ1-1; 7 bases are a match to TRBD1. This CDR3 region has 15 residues. The V segment lost 2 bases and the J segment 3 bases; nucleotides outside the gene matches: 6. Germline values: CDR1 SNHLY, CDR2 FYNNEI. The chain's CDR3 is CASSEPGRGYTEAFF. The CDR3, as DNA: TGTGCCAGCAGTGAACCAGGCAGGGGGTACACTGAAGCTTTCTTT.

This clonotype turned up a few times. The chain combines TRBV20-1 with TRBJ2-7; TRBD2 agrees at 11 bases. The CDR3 totals 14 residues. Germline V gene data show CDR1 as DFQATT and CDR2 as SNEGSKA (reference sequence). V lost 2 bases and J lost 6; bases outside the gene matches: 6. CDR3: CSARLAGGVAEQYF. DNA for the CDR3: TGCAGTGCTAGATTAGCGGGAGGGGTCGCCGAGCAGTACTTC.

This clonotype was seen a handful of times. The gene calls are TRBV4-2 and TRBJ2-3, with D perhaps TRBD1 (5 bases). Germline V gene data show CDR1 as LGHNA and CDR2 as YNFKEQ. CDR3 length: 16 amino acids. V was trimmed by 0 bases and J by 1 base, leaving 11 bases between them. CDR3 sequence: CASSQDWGTGTDTQYF. As DNA, the CDR3 is TGTGCCAGCAGCCAAGATTGGGGCACCGGCACAGATACGCAGTATTTT.

This clonotype was seen a few times. The rearrangement links TRBV30 to TRBJ2-1; 9 nucleotides align to TRBD2. Germline assignment: CDR1 GTSNPN and CDR2 SVGIG (reference sequence). The CDR3 has 13 residues. The V gene end was trimmed by 5 bases and the J gene end by 2 bases; junction bases not matched to a gene: 1. CDR3 nucleotide sequence: TGTGCCTGGGTAGCGGGGGCCTACAATGAGCAGTTCTTC. Its translation: CAWVAGAYNEQFF. Supplemented by reference TRBV30 and TRBJ2-1, the full variable domain reads SQTIHQWPATLVQPVGSPLSLECTVEGTSNPNLYWYRQAAGRGLQLLFYSVGIGQISSEVPQNLSASRPQDRQFILSSKKLLLSDSGFYLCAWVAGAYNEQFFGPGTRLTVL.

The rearrangement joins TRBV7-9 to TRBJ2-1, with D possibly being TRBD1 or TRBD2 (5 bases each). V was trimmed by 5 bases and J by 9 bases, leaving 14 bases between them. This CDR3 comprises 13 residues. The germline V gene has CDR1 SEHNR and CDR2 FQNEAQ (reference sequence). The CDR3 here is CASSPRGWGEQFF. DNA for the CDR3: TGTGCCAGCAGCCCGAGGGGTTGGGGTGAGCAGTTCTTC.

The chain carries TRBV11-2 and TRBJ2-1, with 8 nucleotides matching TRBD2. The ends lost 4 bases at V and 6 bases at J; junction bases unmatched: 8. This CDR3 contains 15 residues. CDR1 and CDR2 from the germline V gene are SGHAT and FQNNGV. CDR3 region: CASSSSGTSLNEQFF. In nucleotides, the CDR3 is TGTGCCAGCAGCTCCTCCGGGACTAGTCTCAATGAGCAGTTCTTC.

The V gene is TRBV9, the J gene TRBJ2-3; no clear D. Trimming stripped 0 bases from V and 1 base from J, with 3 bases between. Per germline, CDR1 SGDLS and CDR2 YYNGEE. CDR3 length: 13 residues. This CDR3 reads CASSVGGTDTQYF. CDR3 sequence (DNA): TGTGCCAGCAGCGTAGGGGGCACAGATACGCAGTATTTT.

V usage is TRBV11-2 and J usage is TRBJ1-3; the D is unclear. Germline V gives CDR1 SGHAT, CDR2 FQNNGV. V was pared by 1 base and J by 4 bases, with 11 bases between. This CDR3 is 15 amino acids long. The CDR3 protein is CASSLVIGQGNTIYF. Written as DNA, the CDR3 is TGTGCCAGCAGCTTAGTTATCGGGCAAGGAAACACCATATATTTT.

This clonotype was counted only a few times. This chain joins TRBV11-2 and TRBJ2-3; 8 bases are a match to TRBD2. This CDR3 spans 14 amino acids. J lost 7 bases, V lost 2 bases, and 5 bases had no gene match. Germline V gene sequence: CDR1 SGHAT, CDR2 FQNNGV. Here the CDR3 DNA reads TGTGCCAGCAGCTTACGGGGGGGGAGTAATACGCAGTATTTT. Encoded protein: CASSLRGGSNTQYF.

This clonotype was seen only a few times. The rearrangement links TRBV6-5 to TRBJ1-1; D possibly corresponds to TRBD1 (5 bases). Germline lookup yields CDR1 MNHEY and CDR2 SVGAGI. The CDR3 loop spans 16 amino acids. V was shortened by 0 bases and J by 3 bases, with 14 bases between the two germline ends. CDR3 DNA sequence: TGTGCCAGCAGTTACTCACGCGGACACCCGCACACTGAAGCTTTCTTT. This gives the protein CASSYSRGHPHTEAFF.

The rearrangement uses TRBV12-3 or TRBV12-4 and TRBJ1-1, with unresolved D. The length of the CDR3 is 18 residues. The V gene lost 0 bases and the J gene lost 0 bases, with 17 bases spanning the gap. The chain's CDR3 is CASSLAPGVQRVNTEAFF. In DNA, the CDR3 is TGTGCCAGCAGTTTAGCGCCTGGGGTGCAAAGGGTGAACACTGAAGCTTTCTTT.